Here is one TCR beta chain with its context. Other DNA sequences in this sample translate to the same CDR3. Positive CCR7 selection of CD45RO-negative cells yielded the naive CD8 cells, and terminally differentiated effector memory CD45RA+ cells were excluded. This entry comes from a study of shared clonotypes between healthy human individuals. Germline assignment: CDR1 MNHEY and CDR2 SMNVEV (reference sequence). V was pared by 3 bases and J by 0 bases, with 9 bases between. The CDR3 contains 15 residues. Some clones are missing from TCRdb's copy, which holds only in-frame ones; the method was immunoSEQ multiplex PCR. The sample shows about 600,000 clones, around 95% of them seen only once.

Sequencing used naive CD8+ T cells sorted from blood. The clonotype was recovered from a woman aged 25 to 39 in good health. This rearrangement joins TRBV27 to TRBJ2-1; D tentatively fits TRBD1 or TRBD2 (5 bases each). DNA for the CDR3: TGTGCCAGCAGTTTCGGGACCGGCTCCTACAATGAGCAGTTCTTC. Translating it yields CASSFGTGSYNEQFF.